The 17 T cell receptor beta chains reported below all come from one sample, sequenced in a study of T cells in localized non-small cell lung cancer. Assay: immunoSEQ multiplex PCR; the TCRdb copy retains only in-frame clones and omits some. The sample includes over 40,000 clones, 85% to 90% of them seen just once. Sequences were derived from peripheral blood, sampled before any cancer treatment. These receptors came from a female donor of 60 years or more with stage I squamous cell lung carcinoma.

This clone appeared a few times. The gene calls are TRBV27 and TRBJ2-5, with 7 bases aligning to TRBD2. Germline lookup yields CDR1 MNHEY and CDR2 SMNVEV (reference sequence). The CDR3 is 13 residues long. Trimming at V came to 10 bases and at J to 5 bases, leaving 10 bases not matched to a gene. CDR3 sequence (DNA): TGTGCCACAAGCGGGACCTTGGGGGAGACCCAGTACTTC. This codes for CATSGTLGETQYF.

This clone occurred once. The chain links TRBV19 to TRBJ2-6, with D uncertain. The CDR3 is 17 residues long. Between the trimmed V and J ends, which lost 2 bases and 1 base, there was a span of 12 bases. Germline V gene lookup returns CDR1 LNHDA and CDR2 SQIVND (reference sequence). CDR3 sequence (DNA): TGTGCCAGTAGTATAAAGGCTAGAAGGTCTGGGGCCAACGTCCTGACTTTC. It codes for CASSIKARRSGANVLTF.

This rearrangement joins TRBV30 to TRBJ1-2, with 10 bases that match TRBD1. Trimming cost V 1 base and J 5 bases; bases outside gene matches: 7. The CDR3 covers 15 residues. In germline, CDR1 is GTSNPN, CDR2 SVGIG (reference sequence). The DNA for the CDR3 is TGTGCCTGGAGTGGAAGCCGGGACAGGGGTTATGGCTACACCTTC. Protein product: CAWSGSRDRGYGYTF.

The rearrangement uses TRBV15 and TRBJ1-3, with a possible D match to TRBD1 (6 bases). Germline CDR1 LNHNV, CDR2 YYDKDF (reference sequence). The CDR3 contains 18 residues. V lost 1 base and J 1 base, leaving 17 bases between the germline ends. The CDR3 nucleotides are TGTGCCACCAGCAGAGGGGGAGGCAACAGGGTTTCTGGAAACACCATATATTTT. Translating gives CATSRGGGNRVSGNTIYF.

The chain combines TRBV5-4 with TRBJ2-6; no firm D call. V shed 3 bases and J shed 0 bases, with 7 bases lying between them. The germline V gene has CDR1 SGHNT and CDR2 YYREEE (reference sequence). This CDR3 contains 15 residues. In DNA, the CDR3 is TGTGCCAGCAGCTGGTTCTCCTCTGGGGCCAACGTCCTGACTTTC. It translates to CASSWFSSGANVLTF.

The CDR3 sequence: CATSGSGLAGETQYF. For the CDR3, the DNA is TGTGCCACCAGCGGGTCGGGACTTGCAGGCGAGACCCAGTACTTC. The chain couples TRBV15 to TRBJ2-5, with a weak D call TRBD2 (6 bases). Between the trimmed V and J ends, which lost 5 bases and 5 bases, there was a span of 18 bases. Germline CDR1 is LNHNV and CDR2 is YYDKDF (reference sequence). The CDR3 spans 15 residues. The complete variable domain, with remaining parts taken from reference TRBV15 and TRBJ2-5, reads DAMVIQNPRYQVTQFGKPVTLSCSQTLNHNVMYWYQQKSSQAPKLLFHYYDKDFNNEADTPDNFQSRRPNTSFCFLDIRSPGLGDTAMYLCATSGSGLAGETQYFGPGTRLLVL.

The chain uses TRBV6-6 and TRBJ2-7, with D possibly being TRBD2 (5 bases). CDR1 is MNHNY and CDR2 is SVGAGI in the germline V gene (reference sequence). The V and J ends lost 3 bases and 7 bases respectively, with 7 bases between them. The CDR3 covers 11 residues. DNA of the CDR3: TGTGCCAGCAGTTATCGAGGGGAGCAGTACTTC. This gives the protein CASSYRGEQYF.

This chain joins TRBV30 and TRBJ2-7; D uncertain. The V gene lost 1 base and the J gene lost 4 bases, with 11 bases spanning the gap. CDR3 length: 13 amino acids. Germline V lookup: CDR1 GTSNPN, CDR2 SVGIG (reference sequence). CDR3 in amino acids: CAWSGSHLYEQYF. The CDR3 nucleotides read TGTGCCTGGAGTGGGTCCCATTTGTACGAGCAGTACTTC.

V gene TRBV29-1 combines with J gene TRBJ1-2, with a tentative D call TRBD1 (6 bases). The germline V gene encodes CDR1 SQVTM and CDR2 ANQGSEA. The V and J ends lost 3 bases and 0 bases respectively, with 17 bases between them. The CDR3 loop spans 16 amino acids. CDR3 residues: CSVERGAVGANYGYTF. CDR3 DNA sequence: TGCAGCGTTGAGAGGGGGGCAGTGGGGGCTAACTATGGCTACACCTTC. The variable domain in full, with the rest retrieved from reference TRBV29-1 and TRBJ1-2, is SAVISQKPSRDICQRGTSLTIQCQVDSQVTMMFWYRQQPGQSLTLIATANQGSEATYESGFVIDKFPISRPNLTFSTLTVSNMSPEDSSIYLCSVERGAVGANYGYTFGSGTRLTVV.

The CDR3 is CAWRGTGLGTGELFF. The CDR3 nucleotides are TGTGCCTGGAGAGGAACAGGGTTGGGAACCGGGGAGCTGTTTTTT. This chain uses TRBV30 with TRBJ2-2; perhaps TRBD1 as D (6 bases). The CDR3 length is 15 residues. Deletions cut 3 bases from V and 5 bases from J, with 16 bases between. Germline CDR1 is GTSNPN and CDR2 is SVGIG (reference sequence).

The rearrangement uses TRBV6-5 and TRBJ2-1; D not certain. The CDR3 runs 12 residues. Trimming shortened V by 5 bases and J by 3 bases, and 5 bases separated the two germline ends. Germline V gene lookup returns CDR1 MNHEY and CDR2 SVGAGI. DNA for the CDR3: TGTGCCAGCAGTAACCTCTACAATGAGCAGTTCTTC. Protein product: CASSNLYNEQFF.

The V gene is TRBV6-6, the J gene TRBJ2-5; 10 nucleotides agree with TRBD1. Germline V gene data show CDR1 as MNHNY and CDR2 as SVGAGI (reference sequence). The CDR3 consists of 16 residues. J lost 5 bases, V lost 6 bases, and 12 bases had no gene match. The CDR3 sequence: CASSPTDRGVSETQYF. The CDR3 DNA reads as TGTGCCAGCAGCCCGACGGACAGGGGGGTCTCGGAGACCCAGTACTTC.

The chain employs TRBV27 and TRBJ2-7; 8 positions match TRBD1. Germline CDR1 and CDR2: MNHEY and SMNVEV (reference sequence). V was pared by 8 bases and J by 5 bases, with 17 bases of the junction left unmatched. The length of the CDR3 is 16 residues. CDR3 protein: CASRGQGALRLHEQYF. In nucleotides, the CDR3 is TGTGCCAGCCGGGGGCAGGGGGCGTTGAGACTCCACGAGCAGTACTTC.

V and J are TRBV6-5 and TRBJ1-2, with 9 nucleotides matching TRBD1. Germline V CDR1 and CDR2: MNHEY, SVGAGI. The CDR3 sequence is 15 residues long. V lost 4 bases, J lost 2 bases, and 5 bases stayed unmatched. The CDR3 DNA reads as TGTGCCAGCAGTTCCGGACAGGGGAAGAACTATGGCTACACCTTC. It translates to CASSSGQGKNYGYTF.

The chain combines TRBV14 with TRBJ2-1; no definite D call. CDR1 and CDR2 (germline): SGHDN, FVKESK. Trimming took 4 bases from V and 2 from J, leaving 9 bases between them. The CDR3 is made up of 14 amino acids. For the CDR3, the DNA is TGTGCCAGCAGCCCCCGGACGGCCTACAATGAGCAGTTCTTC. Encoded protein: CASSPRTAYNEQFF.

V and J are TRBV7-2 and TRBJ2-1; TRBD2 agrees at 10 bases. From germline, CDR1 is SGHTA and CDR2 FQGNSA. This CDR3 has 19 residues. V was pared by 1 base and J by 8 bases, with 17 bases of the junction left unmatched. The CDR3 DNA sequence: TGTGCCAGCAGCTTAGTTTGGCAAGAAGCGGGAGGGCCGTTTGATGAGCAGTTCTTC. Its protein is CASSLVWQEAGGPFDEQFF.

V usage is TRBV6-6 and J usage is TRBJ2-7; D is perhaps TRBD1 (5 bases). The V end lost 0 bases, the J end lost 5 bases, and 11 bases lay between the germline ends. The CDR3 runs 14 residues. Germline V CDR1 and CDR2: MNHNY, SVGAGI (reference sequence). The CDR3 DNA reads TGTGCCAGCAGTTACTCCCGACAGCTCCACGAGCAGTACTTC. This encodes CASSYSRQLHEQYF.